The clone carrying this TCR beta chain appeared a few times. Germline values: CDR1 MNHEY, CDR2 SVGAGI. The CDR3 is 15 residues long. Trimming took off 0 bases at V and 0 bases at J, with 7 bases between the two ends. This entry belongs to a study of cytomegalovirus exposure and HLA in healthy donors. Background on the study: A prior analysis found 117 million unique TCR beta sequences from 150 million to 200 million T cells. Among the approximately 370 donors who were genotyped, about 80% fell in the genetic ancestry cluster that is associated with self-reported Caucasian donors.

PCR primers comprised 60 Vbeta and 13 Jbeta primers. Here immunoSEQ multiplex PCR was the method, and the copy in TCRdb shows in-frame clones only, minus some. The sample lists about 170,000 clones, about 76% seen once, with roughly 5.4% in the top ten. The chain combines TRBV6-5 with TRBJ2-3; D remains unclear. The sequence derives from a woman aged 18-29 years in good health and CMV-seropositive. Sequencing was carried out using PBMCs. The CDR3 protein is CASSYSSRSTDTQYF. In nucleotides, the CDR3 is TGTGCCAGCAGTTACTCGTCTCGGAGCACAGATACGCAGTATTTT.